This TCR beta chain was retrieved from a study of shared clonotypes between healthy human individuals. The repertoire was sequenced with immunoSEQ multiplex PCR; TCRdb's copy has only in-frame clones and lacks some. The sample records about 960,000 clones, approximately 80% being singletons. This clone was detected a few times. The CDR3 is 17 residues long. Trimming removed 3 bases from V and 2 bases from J; junction bases left unmatched: 5. Germline V gene sequence: CDR1 SGHDT, CDR2 YYEEEE. Sequences were obtained from memory CD4+ T cells sorted from blood. Subset noted: CD45RA-negative fraction. The sequence was collected from a man younger than 35 in good health. The chain is built from TRBV5-6 and TRBJ2-3; 14 bases agree with TRBD2. CDR3 loop: CASSSLTSGRATDTQYF. As DNA, the CDR3 is TGTGCCAGCAGCTCTTTGACTAGCGGGAGGGCCACAGATACGCAGTATTTT.